This T cell receptor beta chain is drawn from a study of CD8+ T cells in alopecia areata. This clone was observed once. Its antigen is not identified. Extracted RNA was reverse transcribed into cDNA, the sequencing template. Data came from immunoSEQ multiplex PCR; TCRdb stores just in-frame clones and leaves some out. The sample consists of tens of thousands of clones, roughly two thirds of them appearing once. Broader study findings: Normal skin's resident alphabeta T cells are also sequenced in scalp samples.

The sample's treatment: oral pan-JAK inhibitor, 5-10 mg twice daily. Alopecia areata patients provided lesional scalp punch biopsies and peripheral blood. CDR1 is MNHEY, CDR2 SMNVEV, per germline (reference sequence). The V end lost 5 bases, the J end lost 1 base, and 11 bases lay between the germline ends. The CDR3 has 14 residues. The genes are TRBV27 and TRBJ2-5; D unclear. This receptor was obtained from a human donor with alopecia areata. Here the sequenced sample was CD8+ T cells sorted from blood, taken at week 4, from a patient treated with tofacitinib. CDR3 DNA: TGTGCCAGCAGTAGTAACAGAGGCCAAGAGACCCAGTACTTC. This translates into CASSSNRGQETQYF.